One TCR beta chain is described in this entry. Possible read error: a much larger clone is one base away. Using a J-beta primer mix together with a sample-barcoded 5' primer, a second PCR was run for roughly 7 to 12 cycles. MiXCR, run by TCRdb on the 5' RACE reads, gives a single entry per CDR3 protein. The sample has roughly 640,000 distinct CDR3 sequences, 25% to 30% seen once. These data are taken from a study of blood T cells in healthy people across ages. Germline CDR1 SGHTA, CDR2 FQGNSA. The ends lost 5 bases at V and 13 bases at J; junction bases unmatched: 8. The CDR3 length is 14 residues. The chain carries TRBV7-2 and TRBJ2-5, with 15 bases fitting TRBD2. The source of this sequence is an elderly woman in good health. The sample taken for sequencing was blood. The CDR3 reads CASSREGTSGGRYF. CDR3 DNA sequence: TGTGCCAGCAGCCGGGAAGGGACTAGCGGGGGGCGGTACTTC.